This T cell receptor beta chain is from a study of tumor-infiltrating lymphocytes in primary liver carcinoma. At the level of the study: In every tissue type, samples returned a similar yield of roughly 3.5 to 7.13 million productive TCRbeta reads.

Germline DNA was also extracted, and blood RNA derived from unsorted whole blood. CDR1 and CDR2 (germline): SQVTM, ANQGSEA. Trimming pared 6 bases from V and 6 bases from J, leaving 24 bases between. The CDR3 spans 15 residues. From roughly 470 ng total RNA, TCR beta cDNA was generated with a primer in the constant region. It was through three nested multiplex PCR rounds of slightly modified ARM-PCR that TCR beta libraries arose. It was with TRBV1-TRBV30 forward primers and a C-beta reverse primer that the first two PCR rounds were run, at roughly 9 cycles each. TCRdb reanalysed the multiplex PCR reads using MiXCR and keeps one entry per CDR3 protein. The repertoire has around 330,000 distinct CDR3 sequences, around three fifths of them found once; the top ten carry around 9.5%. The sample holds many counts of this clonotype.

The chain has TRBV29-1 and TRBJ2-7, with D uncertain. The specimen was peripheral blood. The TCR originated in a man aged 35 to 55 with primary liver carcinoma and hepatitis B virus infection. CDR3 in DNA: TGCAGCGTGCCCTTATCAGGCCAGAAGGAGTCCGAGCAGTACTTC. This sequence encodes CSVPLSGQKESEQYF.